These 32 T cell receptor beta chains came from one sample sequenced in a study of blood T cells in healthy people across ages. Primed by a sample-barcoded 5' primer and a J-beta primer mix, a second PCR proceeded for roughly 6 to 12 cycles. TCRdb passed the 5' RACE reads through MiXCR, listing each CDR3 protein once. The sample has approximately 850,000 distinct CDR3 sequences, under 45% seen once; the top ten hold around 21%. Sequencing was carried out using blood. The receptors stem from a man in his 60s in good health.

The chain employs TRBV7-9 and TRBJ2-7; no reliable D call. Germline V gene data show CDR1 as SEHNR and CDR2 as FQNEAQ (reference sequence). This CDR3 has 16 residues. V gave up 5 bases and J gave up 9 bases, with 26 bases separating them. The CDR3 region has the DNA TGTGCCAGCAGCCCAAAGGATCCGATGGGTCCCATAGGGCAGTACTTC. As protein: CASSPKDPMGPIGQYF. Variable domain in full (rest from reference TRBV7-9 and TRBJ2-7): DTGVSQNPRHKITKRGQNVTFRCDPISEHNRLYWYRQTLGQGPEFLTYFQNEAQLEKSRLLSDRFSAERPKGSFSTLEIQRTEQGDSAMYLCASSPKDPMGPIGQYFGPGTRLTVT.

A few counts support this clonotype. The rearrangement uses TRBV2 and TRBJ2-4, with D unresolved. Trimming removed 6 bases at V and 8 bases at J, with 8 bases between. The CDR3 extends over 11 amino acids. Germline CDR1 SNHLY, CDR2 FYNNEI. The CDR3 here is CASRGSDIQYF. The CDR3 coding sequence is TGTGCCAGCAGAGGGTCTGACATTCAGTACTTC.

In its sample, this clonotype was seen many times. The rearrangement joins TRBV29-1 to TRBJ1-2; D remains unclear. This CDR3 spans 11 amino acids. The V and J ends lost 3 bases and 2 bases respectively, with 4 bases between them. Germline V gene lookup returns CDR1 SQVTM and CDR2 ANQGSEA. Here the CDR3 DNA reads TGCAGCGTTGACGGAAACTATGGCTACACCTTC. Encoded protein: CSVDGNYGYTF.

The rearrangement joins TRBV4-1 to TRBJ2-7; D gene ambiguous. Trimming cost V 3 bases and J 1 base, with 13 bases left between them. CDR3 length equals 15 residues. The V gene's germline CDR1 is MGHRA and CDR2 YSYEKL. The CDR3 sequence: CASSQDQLGSYEQYF. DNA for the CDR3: TGCGCCAGCAGCCAGGACCAGCTCGGTTCCTACGAGCAGTACTTC.

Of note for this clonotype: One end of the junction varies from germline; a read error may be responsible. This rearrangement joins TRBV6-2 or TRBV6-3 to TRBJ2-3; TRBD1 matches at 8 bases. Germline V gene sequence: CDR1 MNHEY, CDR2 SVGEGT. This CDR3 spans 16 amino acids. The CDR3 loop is CASTPHRTGSTDTLYF. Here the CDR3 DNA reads TGTGCCAGCACTCCCCATCGGACAGGGAGCACAGATACGCTGTATTTT.

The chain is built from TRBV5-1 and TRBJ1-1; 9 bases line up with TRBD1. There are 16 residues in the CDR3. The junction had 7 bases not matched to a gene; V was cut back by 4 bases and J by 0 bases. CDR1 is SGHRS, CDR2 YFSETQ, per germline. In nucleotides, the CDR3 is TGCGCCAGCAGCCCACGGGACAGGGCTTTGAACACTGAAGCTTTCTTT. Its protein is CASSPRDRALNTEAFF.

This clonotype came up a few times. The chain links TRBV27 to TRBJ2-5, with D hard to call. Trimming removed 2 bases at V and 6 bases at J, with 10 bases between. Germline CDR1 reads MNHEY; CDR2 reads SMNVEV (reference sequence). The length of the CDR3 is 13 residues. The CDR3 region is CASSLRVMKTQYF. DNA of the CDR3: TGTGCCAGCAGTTTACGAGTAATGAAGACCCAGTACTTC.

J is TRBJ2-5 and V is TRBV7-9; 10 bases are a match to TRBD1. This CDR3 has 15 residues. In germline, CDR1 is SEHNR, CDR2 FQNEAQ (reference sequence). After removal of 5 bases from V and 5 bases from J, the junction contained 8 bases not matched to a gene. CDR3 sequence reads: CASSPRDRGMETQYF. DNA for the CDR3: TGTGCCAGCAGCCCTCGGGACAGGGGAATGGAGACCCAGTACTTC.

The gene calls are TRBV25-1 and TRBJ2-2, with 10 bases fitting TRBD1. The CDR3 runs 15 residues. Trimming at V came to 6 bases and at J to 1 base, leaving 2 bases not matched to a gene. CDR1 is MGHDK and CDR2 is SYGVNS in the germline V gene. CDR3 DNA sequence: TGTGCCAGCAGGGGGACAGGGGTGAACACCGGGGAGCTGTTTTTT. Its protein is CASRGTGVNTGELFF.

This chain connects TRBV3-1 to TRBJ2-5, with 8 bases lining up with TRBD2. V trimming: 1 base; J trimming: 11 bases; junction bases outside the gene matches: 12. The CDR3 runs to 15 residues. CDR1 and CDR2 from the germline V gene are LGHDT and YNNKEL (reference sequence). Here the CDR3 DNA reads TGTGCCAGCAGCCAAGCGGGGGGGCCTCTGGGGGAGCAGTACTTC. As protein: CASSQAGGPLGEQYF.

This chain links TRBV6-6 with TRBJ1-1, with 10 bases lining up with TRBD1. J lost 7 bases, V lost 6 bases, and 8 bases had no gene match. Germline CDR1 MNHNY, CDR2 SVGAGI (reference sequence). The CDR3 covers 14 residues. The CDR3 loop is CASRGTGVVVEAFF. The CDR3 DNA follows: TGTGCCAGCAGAGGGACAGGGGTAGTTGTTGAAGCTTTCTTT.

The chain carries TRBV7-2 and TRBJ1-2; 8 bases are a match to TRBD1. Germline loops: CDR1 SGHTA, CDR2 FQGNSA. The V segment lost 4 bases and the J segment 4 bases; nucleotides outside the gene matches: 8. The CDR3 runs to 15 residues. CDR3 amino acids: CASSSTGTGVYGYTF. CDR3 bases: TGTGCCAGCAGCTCCACCGGGACAGGAGTCTATGGCTACACCTTC.

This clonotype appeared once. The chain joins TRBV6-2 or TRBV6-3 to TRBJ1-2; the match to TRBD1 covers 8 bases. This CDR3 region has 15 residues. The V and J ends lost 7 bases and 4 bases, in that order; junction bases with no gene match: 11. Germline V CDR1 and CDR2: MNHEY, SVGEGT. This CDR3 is CASNTPGGAVYGYTF. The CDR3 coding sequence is TGTGCCAGCAACACCCCAGGGGGCGCGGTCTATGGCTACACCTTC.

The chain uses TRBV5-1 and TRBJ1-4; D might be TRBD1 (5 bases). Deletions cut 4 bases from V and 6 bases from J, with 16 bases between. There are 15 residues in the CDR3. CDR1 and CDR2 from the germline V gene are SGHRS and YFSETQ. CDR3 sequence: CASSTDGTSDEKLFF. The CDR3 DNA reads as TGCGCCAGCAGCACCGACGGGACGTCTGATGAAAAACTGTTTTTT.

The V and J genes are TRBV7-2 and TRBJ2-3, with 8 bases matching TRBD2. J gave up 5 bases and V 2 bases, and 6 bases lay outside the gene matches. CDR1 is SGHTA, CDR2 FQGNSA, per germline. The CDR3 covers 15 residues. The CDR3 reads CASSLPSGLGDTQYF. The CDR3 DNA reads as TGTGCCAGCAGCTTACCTAGCGGGTTAGGAGATACGCAGTATTTT. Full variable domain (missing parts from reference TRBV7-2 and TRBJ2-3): GAGVSQSPSNKVTEKGKDVELRCDPISGHTALYWYRQSLGQGLEFLIYFQGNSAPDKSGLPSDRFSAERTGGSVSTLTIQRTQQEDSAVYLCASSLPSGLGDTQYFGPGTRLTVL.

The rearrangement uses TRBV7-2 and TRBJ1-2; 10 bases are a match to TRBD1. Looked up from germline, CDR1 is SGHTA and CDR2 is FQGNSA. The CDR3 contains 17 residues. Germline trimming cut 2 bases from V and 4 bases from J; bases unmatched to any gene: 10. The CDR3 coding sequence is TGTGCCAGCAGCTTATTCCCGGGACAGGGGAAGAGCTATGGCTACACCTTC. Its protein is CASSLFPGQGKSYGYTF.

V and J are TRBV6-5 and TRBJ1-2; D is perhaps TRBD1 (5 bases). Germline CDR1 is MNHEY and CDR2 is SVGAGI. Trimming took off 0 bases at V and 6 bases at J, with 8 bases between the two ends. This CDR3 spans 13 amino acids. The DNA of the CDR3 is TGTGCCAGCAGTTACTCCGGGGGAGATGGCTACACCTTC. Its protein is CASSYSGGDGYTF.

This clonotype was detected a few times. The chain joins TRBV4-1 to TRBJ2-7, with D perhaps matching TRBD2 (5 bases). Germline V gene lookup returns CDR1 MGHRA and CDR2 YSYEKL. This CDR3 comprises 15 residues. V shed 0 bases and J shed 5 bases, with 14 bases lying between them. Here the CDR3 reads CASSQDRAVRNEQYF. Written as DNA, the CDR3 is TGCGCCAGCAGCCAAGATCGAGCGGTTAGGAACGAGCAGTACTTC.

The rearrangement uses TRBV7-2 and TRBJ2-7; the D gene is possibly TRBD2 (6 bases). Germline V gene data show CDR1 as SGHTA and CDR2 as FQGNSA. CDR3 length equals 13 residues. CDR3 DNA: TGTGCGACGGCGGAGGGGATTTCCTACGAGCAGTACTTC. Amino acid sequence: CATAEGISYEQYF.

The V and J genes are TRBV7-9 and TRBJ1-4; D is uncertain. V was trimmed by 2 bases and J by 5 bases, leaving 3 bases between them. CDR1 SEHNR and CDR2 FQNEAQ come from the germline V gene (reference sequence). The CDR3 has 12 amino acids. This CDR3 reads CASSLQNEKLFF. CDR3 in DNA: TGTGCCAGCAGCTTACAGAATGAAAAACTGTTTTTT.

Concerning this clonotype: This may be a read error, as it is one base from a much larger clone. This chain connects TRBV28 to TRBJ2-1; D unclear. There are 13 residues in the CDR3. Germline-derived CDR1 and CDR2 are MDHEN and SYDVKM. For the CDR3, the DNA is TGTGCCAGCGGCCCCGGGCTAAACAATGGGCAGTTCTTC. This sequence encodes CASGPGLNNGQFF.

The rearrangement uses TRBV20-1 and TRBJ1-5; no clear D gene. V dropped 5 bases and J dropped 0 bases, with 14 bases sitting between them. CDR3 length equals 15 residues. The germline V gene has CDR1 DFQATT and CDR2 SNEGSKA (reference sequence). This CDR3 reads CSAGKGWDSNQPQHF. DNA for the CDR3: TGCAGTGCTGGGAAGGGATGGGATAGCAATCAGCCCCAGCATTTT.

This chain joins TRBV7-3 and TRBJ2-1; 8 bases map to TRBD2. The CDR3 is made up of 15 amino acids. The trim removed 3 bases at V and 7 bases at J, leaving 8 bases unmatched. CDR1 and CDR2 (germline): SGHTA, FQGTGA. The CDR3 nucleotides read TGTGCCAGCAGCTTGAGCGGGAGCCCTTGGAATGAGCAGTTCTTC. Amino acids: CASSLSGSPWNEQFF.

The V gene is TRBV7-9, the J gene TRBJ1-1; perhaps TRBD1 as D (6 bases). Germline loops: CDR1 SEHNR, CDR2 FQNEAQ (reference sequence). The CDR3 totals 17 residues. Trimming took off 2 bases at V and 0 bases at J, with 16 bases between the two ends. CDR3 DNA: TGTGCCAGCAGCTTAATTGTGGTGACAGGAGTGAACACTGAAGCTTTCTTT. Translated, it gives CASSLIVVTGVNTEAFF.

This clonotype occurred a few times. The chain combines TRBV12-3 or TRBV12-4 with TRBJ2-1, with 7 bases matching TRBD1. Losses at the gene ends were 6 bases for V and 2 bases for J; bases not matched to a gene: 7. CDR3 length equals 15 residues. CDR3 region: CASSIAGQAYNEQFF. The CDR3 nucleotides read TGTGCCAGCAGCATCGCAGGACAGGCCTACAATGAGCAGTTCTTC.

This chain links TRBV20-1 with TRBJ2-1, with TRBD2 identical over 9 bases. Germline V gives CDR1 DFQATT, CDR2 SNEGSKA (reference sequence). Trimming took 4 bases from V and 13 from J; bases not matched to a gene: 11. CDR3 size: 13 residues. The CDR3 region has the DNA TGCAGTGCTAACGGACTAGCGTCAGAGACCCAGTTCTTC. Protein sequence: CSANGLASETQFF.

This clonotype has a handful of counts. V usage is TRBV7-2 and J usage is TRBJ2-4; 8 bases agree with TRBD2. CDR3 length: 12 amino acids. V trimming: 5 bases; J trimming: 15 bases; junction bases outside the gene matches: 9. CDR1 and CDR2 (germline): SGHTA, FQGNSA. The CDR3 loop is CASSPPSGGWYF. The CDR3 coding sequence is TGTGCCAGCAGCCCCCCCAGCGGGGGTTGGTACTTC. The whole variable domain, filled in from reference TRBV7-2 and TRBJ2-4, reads GAGVSQSPSNKVTEKGKDVELRCDPISGHTALYWYRQSLGQGLEFLIYFQGNSAPDKSGLPSDRFSAERTGGSVSTLTIQRTQQEDSAVYLCASSPPSGGWYFGAGTRLSVL.

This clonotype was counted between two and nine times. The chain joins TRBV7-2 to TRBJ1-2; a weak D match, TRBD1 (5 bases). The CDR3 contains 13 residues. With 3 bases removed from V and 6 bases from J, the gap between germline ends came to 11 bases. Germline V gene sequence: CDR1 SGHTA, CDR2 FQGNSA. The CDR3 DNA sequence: TGTGCCAGCAGCTTCCCAGGGTTTAATGGCTACACCTTC. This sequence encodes CASSFPGFNGYTF.

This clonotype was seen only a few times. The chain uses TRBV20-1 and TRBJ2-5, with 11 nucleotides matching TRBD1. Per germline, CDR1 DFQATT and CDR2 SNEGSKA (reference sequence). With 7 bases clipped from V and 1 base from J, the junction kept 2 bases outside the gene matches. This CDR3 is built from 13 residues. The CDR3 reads CSGTGGFQETQYF. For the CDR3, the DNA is TGCAGTGGGACAGGGGGCTTCCAAGAGACCCAGTACTTC.

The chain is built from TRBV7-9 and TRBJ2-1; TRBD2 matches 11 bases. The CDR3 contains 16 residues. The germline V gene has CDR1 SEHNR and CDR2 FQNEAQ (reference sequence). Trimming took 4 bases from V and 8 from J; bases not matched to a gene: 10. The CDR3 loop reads CASSYLIAGGIYEQFF. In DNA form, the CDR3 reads TGTGCCAGCAGCTACCTGATAGCGGGGGGGATTTATGAGCAGTTCTTC.

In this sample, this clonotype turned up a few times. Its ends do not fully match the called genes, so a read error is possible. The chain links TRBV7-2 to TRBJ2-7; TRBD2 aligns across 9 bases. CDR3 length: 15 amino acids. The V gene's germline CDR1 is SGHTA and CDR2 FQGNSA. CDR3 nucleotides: TGTGCCAGCAGTTTAGGGACTAGCACCGGCTACGAGCAGTACTTC. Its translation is CASSLGTSTGYEQYF.

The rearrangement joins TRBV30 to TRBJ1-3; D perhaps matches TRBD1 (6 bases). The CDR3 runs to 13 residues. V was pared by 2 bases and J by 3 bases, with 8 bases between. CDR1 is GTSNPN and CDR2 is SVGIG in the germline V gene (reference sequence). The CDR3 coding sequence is TGTGCCTGGAGTACAGGGAATGGAAACACCATATATTTT. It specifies CAWSTGNGNTIYF.